This T cell receptor beta chain was captured in a study of cytomegalovirus exposure and HLA in healthy donors. The CDR3 totals 13 residues. The germline gives CDR1 MDHEN, CDR2 SYDVKM. For this clone: The junction and the germline gene differ at one end; a read error may be behind it.

Amplification used 60 Vbeta primers and 13 Jbeta primers. Assay: immunoSEQ multiplex PCR; the TCRdb copy retains only in-frame clones and omits some. This table holds under 300,000 clones, roughly two thirds found once. This clonotype was sampled from a female donor in good health and CMV-seronegative. Material: PBMCs. J is TRBJ1-1 and V is TRBV28; D unresolved. CDR3 loop: CANSLGLGAEAFF. CDR3 DNA sequence: TGTGCCAACAGTTTAGGGTTAGGAGCTGAAGCTTTCTTT. Looking up the rest from reference TRBV28 and TRBJ1-1 gives the full variable domain: DVKVTQSSRYLVKRTGEKVFLECVQDMDHENMFWYRQDPGLGLRLIYFSYDVKMKEKGDIPEGYSVSREKKERFSLILESASTNQTSMYLCANSLGLGAEAFFGQGTRLTVV.